This T cell receptor (beta chain) was observed in a study of Ad26.COV2.S vaccination and SARS-CoV-2 variants. About the study: A participant enrolled in the COV1001 Ad26.COV2.S trial arm provided the sample. The study gave Ad26.COV2.S intramuscularly, once or twice 56 days apart.

The assay was immunoSEQ multiplex PCR, and TCRdb's table has in-frame clones only and misses some. The profile shows some 450,000 clones, around 90% of them singletons. The germline gives CDR1 MNHEY, CDR2 SMNVEV (reference sequence). Trimming removed 4 bases at V and 2 bases at J, with 3 bases between. The CDR3 runs to 13 residues. Treatment here: roughly 18 received Ad26.COV2.S at low or high dose, single or two shots; about 5 received placebo; per-sample allocation not given. Day 63 following the first vaccine or placebo injection was when the samples were taken. Sequencing used peripheral blood, obtained in a trial of Ad26.COV2.S vaccine versus placebo. The receptor was derived from a person between 18 and 65 years old who received the Ad26.COV2.S COVID-19 vaccine or a placebo. The chain recombines TRBV27 with TRBJ1-6; D remains ambiguous. CDR3 in amino acids: CASSSPYNSPLHF. The CDR3 nucleotides read TGTGCCAGCAGTTCCCCCTATAATTCACCCCTCCACTTT.